This is a list of T cell receptor beta chains from one sample in a study of cytomegalovirus exposure and HLA in healthy donors. TCRdb's table, derived via immunoSEQ multiplex PCR, lists solely in-frame clones and lacks some. Among about 160,000 clones listed, approximately 81% were seen once. Input material: PBMCs. These receptors came from a male donor in good health and CMV-seronegative. Each CDR3 is given with its conserved first and last residue. The order of the fields is CDR3 length, V gene, D gene, clone size, J gene, CDR3 DNA, CDR3 protein. The D gene is left open where the match is weak. A clone size is listed for some rows: how often the clone was seen (once, few, many), or a class if it is expanded.

len: 14; v_gene: TRBV19; d_gene: TRBD1; abundance: .; j_gene: TRBJ2-7; CDR3nt: TGTGCCAGTAGTATAAGAGGACAGGGCGGCGAGCAGTACTTC; CDR3aa: CASSIRGQGGEQYF
len: 11; v_gene: TRBV6-5; d_gene: .; abundance: few; j_gene: TRBJ2-7; CDR3nt: TGTGCCAGCCGGGATAACTACGAGCAGTACTTC; CDR3aa: CASRDNYEQYF
len: 16; v_gene: TRBV5-1; d_gene: TRBD2; abundance: .; j_gene: TRBJ2-7; CDR3nt: TGCGCCAGCAGCTTGGAGGCGGGACCGGGGGGCTACGAGCAGTACTTC; CDR3aa: CASSLEAGPGGYEQYF
len: 12; v_gene: TRBV7-8; d_gene: .; abundance: .; j_gene: TRBJ2-7; CDR3nt: TGTGCCAGCAGCTTAAGCCTTCCCGAGCAGTACTTC; CDR3aa: CASSLSLPEQYF
len: 13; v_gene: TRBV28; d_gene: TRBD1; abundance: few; j_gene: TRBJ1-1; CDR3nt: TGTGCCAGCAGCTCGGGACAGTCGGAGGGGGCTTTCTTT; CDR3aa: CASSSGQSEGAFF
len: 16; v_gene: TRBV29-1; d_gene: TRBD2; abundance: .; j_gene: TRBJ2-3; CDR3nt: TGCAGCGTCCTGGGCACCCGTAGCGGGAGCACAGATACGCAGTATTTT; CDR3aa: CSVLGTRSGSTDTQYF
len: 14; v_gene: TRBV9; d_gene: TRBD1; abundance: .; j_gene: TRBJ2-3; CDR3nt: TGTGCCAGCAGTCGACAGGGTAGCACAGATACGCAGTATTTT; CDR3aa: CASSRQGSTDTQYF
len: 19; v_gene: TRBV6-1; d_gene: TRBD1; abundance: once; j_gene: TRBJ1-5; CDR3nt: TGTGCCAGCAGTGAAGCCGGTAGGGGACAGGGGGCCTTCAATCAGCCCCAGCATTTT; CDR3aa: CASSEAGRGQGAFNQPQHF
len: 17; v_gene: TRBV6-1; d_gene: .; abundance: .; j_gene: TRBJ1-4; CDR3nt: TGTGCCAGCAGTGAAAGTCGGCCGCGAAGTTCTAGTGAAAAACTGTTTTTT; CDR3aa: CASSESRPRSSSEKLFF
len: 15; v_gene: TRBV5-1; d_gene: TRBD2; abundance: once; j_gene: TRBJ2-5; CDR3nt: TGCGCCAGCAGCTTGGGGAAGGGACTACGGGAGACCCAGTACTTC; CDR3aa: CASSLGKGLRETQYF
len: 12; v_gene: TRBV29-1; d_gene: TRBD1; abundance: .; j_gene: TRBJ2-7; CDR3nt: TGCAGCGTTGTAGCCAGGGGGCACGAGCAGTACTTC; CDR3aa: CSVVARGHEQYF
len: 14; v_gene: TRBV5-6; d_gene: .; abundance: .; j_gene: TRBJ1-2; CDR3nt: TGTGCCAGCAGCCATCCGGCGGGGGACGATGGCTACACCTTC; CDR3aa: CASSHPAGDDGYTF
len: 15; v_gene: TRBV19; d_gene: TRBD1; abundance: .; j_gene: TRBJ2-7; CDR3nt: TGTGCCAGTAGTACCGGGACAGGGCCTGCCTACGAGCAGTACTTC; CDR3aa: CASSTGTGPAYEQYF
len: 15; v_gene: TRBV5-4; d_gene: TRBD1; abundance: .; j_gene: TRBJ2-5; CDR3nt: TGTGCCAGCAGCTTGGGCAGGGGGTTTCAGGAGACCCAGTACTTC; CDR3aa: CASSLGRGFQETQYF
len: 17; v_gene: TRBV15; d_gene: TRBD2; abundance: .; j_gene: TRBJ2-1; CDR3nt: TGTGCCACCAGCAGAGATTCTTCTCGGGAGGGCCTGGGTGAGCAGTTCTTC; CDR3aa: CATSRDSSREGLGEQFF
len: 18; v_gene: TRBV6-1; d_gene: .; abundance: .; j_gene: TRBJ2-7; CDR3nt: TGTGCCAGCAGTGAATCTAGGCCAGCTACTATTAATTTGAGCGAGCAGTACTTC; CDR3aa: CASSESRPATINLSEQYF
len: 13; v_gene: TRBV6-5; d_gene: TRBD1; abundance: .; j_gene: TRBJ1-2; CDR3nt: TGTGCCAGCAGTGGGACAGGGTGGTTTGGCTACACCTTC; CDR3aa: CASSGTGWFGYTF
len: 15; v_gene: TRBV5-1; d_gene: TRBD1; abundance: .; j_gene: TRBJ2-1; CDR3nt: TGCGCCACCAATAAGGGGGACAGGGGGTACAATGAGCAGTTCTTC; CDR3aa: CATNKGDRGYNEQFF
len: 16; v_gene: TRBV19; d_gene: TRBD1; abundance: few; j_gene: TRBJ1-5; CDR3nt: TGTGCCAGTAGTATCATGGACAGGGGGCTCAATCAGCCCCAGCATTTT; CDR3aa: CASSIMDRGLNQPQHF
len: 12; v_gene: TRBV29-1; d_gene: .; abundance: .; j_gene: TRBJ1-2; CDR3nt: TGCAGCGTGCATATGACAGTAAGCGGCTACACCTTC; CDR3aa: CSVHMTVSGYTF
len: 15; v_gene: TRBV18; d_gene: TRBD1; abundance: .; j_gene: TRBJ2-7; CDR3nt: TGTGCCAGCTCATCCGGGACAGGGGCCTACTACGAGCAGTACTTC; CDR3aa: CASSSGTGAYYEQYF
len: 15; v_gene: TRBV9; d_gene: .; abundance: .; j_gene: TRBJ1-6; CDR3nt: TGTGCCAGCAGCGTACAGGACAGCTATAGTTCACCCCTCCACTTT; CDR3aa: CASSVQDSYSSPLHF
len: 15; v_gene: TRBV4-1; d_gene: .; abundance: .; j_gene: TRBJ1-4; CDR3nt: TGCGCCAGCAGCCAAGGACAGGCGGCTAATGAAAAACTGTTTTTT; CDR3aa: CASSQGQAANEKLFF
len: 13; v_gene: TRBV28; d_gene: .; abundance: .; j_gene: TRBJ2-1; CDR3nt: TGTGCCAGCAGTCCGGACTGGATCAATGAGCAGTTCTTC; CDR3aa: CASSPDWINEQFF
len: 15; v_gene: TRBV6-5; d_gene: .; abundance: .; j_gene: TRBJ1-2; CDR3nt: TGTGCCAGCAGTTACTCGAGAGCGGGCGGCGATGGCTACACCTTC; CDR3aa: CASSYSRAGGDGYTF